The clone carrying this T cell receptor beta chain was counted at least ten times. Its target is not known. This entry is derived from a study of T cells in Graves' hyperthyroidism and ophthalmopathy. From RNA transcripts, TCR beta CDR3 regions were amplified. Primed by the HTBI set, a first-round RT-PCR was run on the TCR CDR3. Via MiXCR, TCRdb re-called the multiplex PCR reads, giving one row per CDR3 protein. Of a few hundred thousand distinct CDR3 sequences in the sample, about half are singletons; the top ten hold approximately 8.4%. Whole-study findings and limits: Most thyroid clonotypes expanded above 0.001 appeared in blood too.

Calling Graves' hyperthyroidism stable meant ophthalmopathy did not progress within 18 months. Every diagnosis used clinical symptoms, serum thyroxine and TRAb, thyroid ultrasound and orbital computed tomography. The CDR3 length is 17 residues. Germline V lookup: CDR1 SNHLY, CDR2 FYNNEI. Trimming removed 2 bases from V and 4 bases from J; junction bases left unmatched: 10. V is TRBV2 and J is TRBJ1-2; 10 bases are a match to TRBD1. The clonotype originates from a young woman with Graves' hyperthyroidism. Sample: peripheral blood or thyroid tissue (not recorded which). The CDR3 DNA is TGTGCCAGCAGTGAAACCGGGACAGGGGCTCGTGGCTATGGCTACACCTTC. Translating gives CASSETGTGARGYGYTF.